This is a list of T cell receptor beta chains from one sample in a study of CD8 T cells in ankylosing spondylitis. Each CDR3 protein gets one entry after TCRdb re-called the 5' RACE reads with MiXCR. The sample lists about 200,000 distinct CDR3 sequences; 7.3% were seen once. The material sequenced was blood, either unsorted or a sorted T cell fraction (not recorded which). Source of these receptors: a male donor with ankylosing spondylitis. The CDR3 runs from the conserved cysteine through the conserved F or W. A D gene is named only where the DNA matches it firmly. Only part of the rows carry a size: once, few, many, or a class if the clone is expanded.

clone size,J gene,D gene,V gene,CDR3 protein,CDR3 DNA
many,TRBJ2-1,-,TRBV20-1,CSANRPPSRTSYNEQFF,TGCAGTGCTAACAGACCCCCTTCGAGAACCTCCTACAATGAGCAGTTCTTC
few,TRBJ1-5,-,TRBV4-2,CASSQDMWGDYQPQHF,TGTGCCAGCAGCCAAGATATGTGGGGGGATTATCAGCCCCAGCATTTT
-,TRBJ2-1,-,TRBV24-1,CATVSGPRNNEQFF,TGTGCCACCGTGAGCGGGCCTAGGAACAATGAGCAGTTCTTC
many,TRBJ2-1,TRBD2,TRBV7-2,CASSLFSGPSSNEQFF,TGTGCCAGCAGCTTGTTTAGCGGGCCATCCTCAAATGAGCAGTTCTTC
few,TRBJ2-3,-,TRBV6-5,CASSYYSGHDTQYF,TGTGCCAGCAGTTATTACTCGGGTCACGATACGCAGTATTTT
many,TRBJ2-7,TRBD2,TRBV29-1,CSVELAGWGREQYF,TGCAGCGTTGAACTAGCGGGTTGGGGGCGGGAGCAGTACTTC
-,TRBJ1-1,-,TRBV4-3,CASSQVQGRSTEAFF,TGCGCCAGCAGCCAAGTTCAGGGGAGGAGCACTGAAGCTTTCTTT
many,TRBJ2-7,TRBD2,TRBV9,CASSPTLGLAGPYEQYF,TGTGCCAGCAGCCCGACCCTGGGACTAGCGGGGCCCTACGAGCAGTACTTC
-,TRBJ1-2,-,TRBV13,CASSHRQRVGGYTF,TGTGCCAGCAGCCATCGACAGAGGGTAGGTGGCTACACCTTC
many,TRBJ1-2,TRBD1,TRBV12-3/TRBV12-4,CASSSAGGADGYTF,TGTGCCAGCAGTTCAGCAGGGGGCGCGGATGGCTACACCTTC
many,TRBJ2-3,-,TRBV11-1,CASSLRIDTQYF,TGTGCCAGCAGCTTGCGTATAGATACGCAGTATTTT
many,TRBJ2-3,TRBD2,TRBV7-6,CASSLLGLAGGPGQDTQYF,TGTGCCAGCAGCTTACTGGGACTAGCGGGGGGCCCTGGACAAGATACGCAGTATTTT
-,TRBJ2-1,TRBD1,TRBV6-5,CASSPDRGLYNEQFF,TGTGCCAGCAGTCCCGACAGGGGGCTTTACAATGAGCAGTTCTTC
few,TRBJ2-1,TRBD2,TRBV27,CASSMFTGGRAQDEQFF,TGTGCCAGCAGTATGTTCACTGGCGGGAGGGCCCAGGATGAGCAGTTCTTC
few,TRBJ2-1,TRBD2,TRBV6-5,CASSYSRTSGYNEQFF,TGTGCCAGCAGTTACTCCCGGACTAGCGGCTACAATGAGCAGTTCTTC
few,TRBJ2-1,TRBD2,TRBV20-1,CSALKGTSGYNEQFF,TGCAGTGCCCTGAAAGGGACTAGCGGCTACAATGAGCAGTTCTTC
many,TRBJ2-2,-,TRBV7-9,CASSFLDANTGELFF,TGTGCCAGCAGCTTTTTAGACGCGAACACCGGGGAGCTGTTTTTT
many,TRBJ2-2,-,TRBV20-1,CSARDTRAPTGELFF,TGCAGTGCTAGAGATACTCGGGCCCCGACCGGGGAGCTGTTTTTT
many,TRBJ2-1,-,TRBV12-3/TRBV12-4,CASSSTSVYNEQFF,TGTGCCAGCAGTTCCACCTCGGTTTACAATGAGCAGTTCTTC
-,TRBJ2-1,TRBD2,TRBV20-1,CVLAGANEQFF,TGCGTCTTAGCGGGAGCCAATGAGCAGTTCTTC
-,TRBJ1-1,-,TRBV7-9,CASTPSPPGAFF,TGTGCCAGCACGCCCTCCCCGCCGGGAGCTTTCTTT
-,TRBJ2-1,-,TRBV7-9,CASSLGERWEQFF,TGTGCCAGCAGCTTGGGAGAAAGGTGGGAGCAGTTCTTC
many,TRBJ2-7,-,TRBV29-1,CSVADGVVYEQYF,TGCAGCGTGGCCGATGGGGTGGTTTACGAGCAGTACTTC
many,TRBJ1-1,-,TRBV5-5,CASSLVGGVRAQNTEAFF,TGTGCCAGCAGCTTGGTTGGTGGGGTCCGAGCCCAGAACACTGAAGCTTTCTTT
many,TRBJ2-1,TRBD2,TRBV10-1,CASSGLAGEERQFF,TGCGCCAGCAGTGGACTAGCGGGAGAAGAGCGGCAGTTCTTC
many,TRBJ2-1,TRBD2,TRBV11-2,CASSFNSGSSYNEQFF,TGTGCCAGCAGCTTTAATAGCGGGAGCTCCTACAATGAGCAGTTCTTC
many,TRBJ1-2,-,TRBV9,CASSVGGGSYGYTF,TGTGCCAGCAGCGTGGGGGGGGGCTCCTATGGCTACACCTTC
few,TRBJ1-5,-,TRBV29-1,CSVLPGPRQPQHF,TGCAGCGTTCTGCCGGGACCGCGACAGCCCCAGCATTTT
few,TRBJ2-7,-,TRBV7-9,CASSLHLDEQYF,TGTGCCAGCAGCTTACATTTAGACGAGCAGTACTTC
-,TRBJ1-2,-,TRBV5-6,CASSYPQGDYGYTF,TGTGCCAGCAGCTATCCACAGGGAGACTATGGCTACACCTTC
-,TRBJ1-3,-,TRBV7-2,CASSLVWRSAGNTIYF,TGTGCCAGCAGCTTAGTGTGGCGGAGCGCTGGAAACACCATATATTTT
many,TRBJ1-2,-,TRBV11-2,CASSLGPSPYGYTF,TGTGCCAGCAGCTTAGGCCCGTCCCCCTATGGCTACACCTTC
many,TRBJ2-2,-,TRBV5-6,CASSSGLIRDRRAGELFF,TGTGCCAGCAGCTCCGGACTTATCCGGGACCGCAGGGCCGGGGAGCTGTTTTTT
-,TRBJ1-1,-,TRBV29-1,CSAANTEAFF,TGCAGCGCTGCGAACACTGAAGCTTTCTTT
many,TRBJ1-1,TRBD1,TRBV4-3,CASSPTRTGGWTEAFF,TGCGCCAGCAGCCCCACTAGGACAGGGGGATGGACTGAAGCTTTCTTT
many,TRBJ1-2,-,TRBV7-9,CASSLVGNYGYTF,TGTGCCAGCAGCTTGGTCGGTAACTATGGCTACACCTTC
many,TRBJ1-2,-,TRBV24-1,CATSDGQGASYGYTF,TGTGCCACCAGTGACGGCCAGGGAGCAAGCTATGGCTACACCTTC
many,TRBJ1-1,-,TRBV10-3,CAISTKAPSLNTEAFF,TGTGCCATCAGTACCAAAGCTCCAAGTCTGAACACTGAAGCTTTCTTT
many,TRBJ1-2,TRBD1,TRBV9,CASSVAPDRAYGYTF,TGTGCCAGCAGCGTAGCCCCGGACAGGGCCTATGGCTACACCTTC
-,TRBJ2-7,TRBD1,TRBV20-1,CSARGLGQGAYEQYF,TGCAGTGCTAGGGGTCTGGGACAGGGGGCTTACGAGCAGTACTTC
many,TRBJ2-7,TRBD1,TRBV20-1,CSARDLARGLSEQYF,TGCAGTGCTAGAGATCTCGCCAGGGGGCTAAGCGAGCAGTACTTC
many,TRBJ2-2,-,TRBV20-1,CSASVSDTGELFF,TGCAGTGCTAGTGTGTCGGACACCGGGGAGCTGTTTTTT
many,TRBJ1-2,-,TRBV10-3,CAISESKGVDGYTF,TGTGCCATCAGTGAGTCGAAGGGGGTCGATGGCTACACCTTC
few,TRBJ2-7,TRBD2,TRBV7-6,CASSSDSGGFKGSYEQYF,TGTGCCAGCAGCTCTGATAGCGGGGGGTTCAAGGGGTCCTACGAGCAGTACTTC
-,TRBJ2-7,TRBD1,TRBV4-3,CASSHETGVYYEQYF,TGCGCCAGCAGCCACGAGACAGGGGTGTATTACGAGCAGTACTTC
many,TRBJ2-2,-,TRBV7-8,CASSLWNTGELFF,TGTGCCAGCAGCTTATGGAACACCGGGGAGCTGTTTTTT
many,TRBJ2-5,-,TRBV5-1,CASSLMSRETQYF,TGCGCCAGCAGCTTGATGAGTCGCGAGACCCAGTACTTC
many,TRBJ1-1,-,TRBV6-1,CASTETQGYTEAFF,TGTGCCAGCACCGAGACGCAGGGGTACACTGAAGCTTTCTTT
many,TRBJ1-1,-,TRBV6-2/TRBV6-3,CASRERLGRNTEAFF,TGTGCCAGCAGAGAGAGACTGGGACGGAACACTGAAGCTTTCTTT